The source of this TCR beta chain is a study of Ad26.COV2.S vaccination and SARS-CoV-2 variants. Study-wide background: Once, or twice with 56 days between doses, Ad26.COV2.S was given intramuscularly.

This clone has only one observation. The treatment is: some 20 received Ad26.COV2.S at low or high dose, single or two shots; 5 received placebo; per-sample allocation not given. Material that was analyzed had been drawn on day 63 after the first vaccine or placebo injection. The table came from immunoSEQ multiplex PCR; TCRdb's copy has only in-frame clones and leaves some out. The sample carries around 340,000 clones, around 89% recorded once. The CDR3 is 15 residues long. The germline CDR1 and CDR2 sequences are SGHTA and FQGNSA. The V end was cut by 1 base, the J end by 0 bases, with 10 bases between.

The source is a person between 18 and 59 years old who received the Ad26.COV2.S COVID-19 vaccine or a placebo. The sample here was peripheral blood, taken in a trial of Ad26.COV2.S vaccine versus placebo. The chain joins TRBV7-2 to TRBJ2-7; weak D call: TRBD1 (6 bases). The CDR3 here is CASSLVVDSSYEQYF. In DNA, the CDR3 is TGTGCCAGCAGCTTAGTAGTGGACAGCTCCTACGAGCAGTACTTC.